This T cell receptor (beta chain) was captured by sequencing in a study of T cells after yellow fever vaccination. The CDR3 has 12 amino acids. The V end was cut by 5 bases, the J end by 4 bases, with 10 bases between. CDR1 and CDR2 from the germline V gene are GTSNPN and SVGIG (reference sequence). From the 5' RACE reads, TCRdb called clonotypes with MiXCR, one entry per CDR3 protein. The profile shows under 500,000 distinct CDR3 sequences, 15% to 20% of them singletons. Source: PBMCs, taken before the yellow fever booster vaccination. The V gene is TRBV30, the J gene TRBJ2-3; D possibly uses TRBD1 or TRBD2 (6 bases each). The sequence was collected from a young man who received the YFV17D yellow fever vaccine. CDR3 sequence (DNA): TGTGCCTGGGAGGGGGGCTCAGATACGCAGTATTTT. It yields the protein CAWEGGSDTQYF.